This TCR beta chain was recorded in a study of blood T cell repertoires in COVID-19. Study details: COVID-19 samples collected from the United States, Italy and Spain covered acute and convalescent phases. PBMCs, B-cell-depleted T cells, or T cells provided the cDNA or gDNA that made up the material.

Trimming cost V 8 bases and J 5 bases; bases outside gene matches: 6. This CDR3 spans 14 amino acids. From germline, CDR1 is MNHNY and CDR2 SVGAGI (reference sequence). This clone was counted once. Assay used: immunoSEQ multiplex PCR; TCRdb lists only in-frame clones, some missing. The sample lists about 130,000 clones; approximately 88% were seen once. This sequence joins TRBV6-6 and TRBJ1-6; TRBD1 matches at 7 bases. The receptor's source is a middle-aged man with acute or convalescent COVID-19. Sequenced sample: peripheral blood. The CDR3, as DNA: TGTGCCAGCTTCAGGGGGACGGATAATTCACCCCTCCACTTT. It encodes CASFRGTDNSPLHF.